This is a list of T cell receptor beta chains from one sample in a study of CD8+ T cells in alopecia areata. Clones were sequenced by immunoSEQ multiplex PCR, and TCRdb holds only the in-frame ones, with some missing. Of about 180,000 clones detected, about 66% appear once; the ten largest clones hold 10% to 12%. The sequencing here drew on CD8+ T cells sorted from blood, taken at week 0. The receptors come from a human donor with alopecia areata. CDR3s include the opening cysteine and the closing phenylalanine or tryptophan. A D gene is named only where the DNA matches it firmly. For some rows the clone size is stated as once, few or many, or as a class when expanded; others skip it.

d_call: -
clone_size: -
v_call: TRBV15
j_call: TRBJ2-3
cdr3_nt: TGTGCCACCAAGATCCGACAGGGACTTGCAGATACGCAGTATTTT
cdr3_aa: CATKIRQGLADTQYF

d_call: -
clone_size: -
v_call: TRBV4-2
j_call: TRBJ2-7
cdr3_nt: TGTGCCAGCAGCCAAGATAAGCGTGGGACCTACGAGCAGTACTTC
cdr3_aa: CASSQDKRGTYEQYF

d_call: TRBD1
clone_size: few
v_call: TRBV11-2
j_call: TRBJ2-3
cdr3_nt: TGTGCCAGCAGCTTTGAACAGGGGATGACAGATACGCAGTATTTT
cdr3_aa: CASSFEQGMTDTQYF

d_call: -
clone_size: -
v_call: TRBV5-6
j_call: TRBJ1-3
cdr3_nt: TGTGCCAGCAGCCCCGGACTGGGTGGAAACACCATATATTTT
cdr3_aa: CASSPGLGGNTIYF

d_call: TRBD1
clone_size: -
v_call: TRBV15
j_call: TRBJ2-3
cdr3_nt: TGTGCCACCAGCAGAGCTTGGACAGGGGGAGATACGCAGTATTTT
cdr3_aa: CATSRAWTGGDTQYF

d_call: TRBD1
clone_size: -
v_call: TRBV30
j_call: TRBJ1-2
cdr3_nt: TGTGCCTGGACCAGACAGGGGGTCTATGGCTACACCTTC
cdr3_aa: CAWTRQGVYGYTF

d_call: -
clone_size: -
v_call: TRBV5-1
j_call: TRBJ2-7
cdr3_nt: TGCGCCAGCAGCCCGGACAACTCCTACGAGCAGTACTTC
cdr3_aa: CASSPDNSYEQYF

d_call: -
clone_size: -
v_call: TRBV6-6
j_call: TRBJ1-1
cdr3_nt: TGTGCCAGCACCCTTGGATCGGGTACTGAAGCTTTCTTT
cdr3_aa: CASTLGSGTEAFF

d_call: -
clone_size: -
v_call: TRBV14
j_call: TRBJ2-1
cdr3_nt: TGTGCCAGCAGCCACGTAGCCGATGAGCAGTTCTTC
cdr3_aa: CASSHVADEQFF

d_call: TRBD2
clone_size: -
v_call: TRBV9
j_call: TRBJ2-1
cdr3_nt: TGTGCCAGCAGCGTGAGCGGGGGCTACAATGAGCAGTTCTTC
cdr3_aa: CASSVSGGYNEQFF

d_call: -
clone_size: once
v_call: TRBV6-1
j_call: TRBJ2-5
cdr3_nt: TGTGCCAGCAGTGAATCTCCCGGCGTGGAGACCCAGTACTTC
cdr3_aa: CASSESPGVETQYF

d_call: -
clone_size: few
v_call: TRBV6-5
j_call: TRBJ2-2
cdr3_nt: TGTGCCAGCAGTTACTCGACGCCGGGGACCGGGGAGCTGTTTTTT
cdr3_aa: CASSYSTPGTGELFF

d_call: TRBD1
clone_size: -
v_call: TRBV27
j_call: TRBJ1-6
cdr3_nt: TGTGCCAGCAATCGGGGACAGAGTACCTATAATTCACCCCTCCACTTT
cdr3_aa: CASNRGQSTYNSPLHF

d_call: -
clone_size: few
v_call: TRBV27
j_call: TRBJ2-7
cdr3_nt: TGTGCCAGCAGTCATCGACAGAGCTCCTACGAGCAGTACTTC
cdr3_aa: CASSHRQSSYEQYF

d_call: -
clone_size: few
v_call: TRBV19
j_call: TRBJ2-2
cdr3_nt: TGTGCCAGTAGTATAGCAGACACCGGGGAGCTGTTTTTT
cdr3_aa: CASSIADTGELFF

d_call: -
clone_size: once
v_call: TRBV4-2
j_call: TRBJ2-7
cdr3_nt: TGTGCCAGCAGCCAAGGAGGGTTGGGCGAGCAGTACTTC
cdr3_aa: CASSQGGLGEQYF

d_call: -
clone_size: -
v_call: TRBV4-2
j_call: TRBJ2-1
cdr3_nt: TGTGCCAGCAGCCAACCTGACAGGGAGCAGTTCTTC
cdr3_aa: CASSQPDREQFF

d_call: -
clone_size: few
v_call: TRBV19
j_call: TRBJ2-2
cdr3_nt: TGTGCCAGTATAAGCTGGGACGGGGAGCTGTTTTTT
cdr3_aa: CASISWDGELFF

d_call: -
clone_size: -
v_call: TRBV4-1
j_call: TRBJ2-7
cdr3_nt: TGCGCCAGCAGCCAAGATCGGGGACCCGGGGATTACGAGCAGTACTTC
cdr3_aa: CASSQDRGPGDYEQYF

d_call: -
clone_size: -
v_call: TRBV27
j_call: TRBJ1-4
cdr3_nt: TGTGCCAGCAGTTTATCGGGGGCGGCAACTAATGAAAAACTGTTTTTT
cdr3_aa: CASSLSGAATNEKLFF

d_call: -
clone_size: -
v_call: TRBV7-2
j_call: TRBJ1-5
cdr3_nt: TGTGCCAGCAGCCCCTCGGGGTTCAATCAGCCCCAGCATTTT
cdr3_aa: CASSPSGFNQPQHF

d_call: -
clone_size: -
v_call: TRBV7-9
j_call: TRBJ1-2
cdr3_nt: TGTGCCAGCAGCTTAACAGGAGTCGATGTTTACACCTTC
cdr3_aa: CASSLTGVDVYTF

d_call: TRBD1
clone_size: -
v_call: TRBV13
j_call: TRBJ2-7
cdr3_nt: TGTGCCAGCACCTCACCTGAGGGGGCCGAGCAGTACTTC
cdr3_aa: CASTSPEGAEQYF

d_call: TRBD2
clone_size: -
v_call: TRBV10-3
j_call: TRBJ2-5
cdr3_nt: TGTGCCATCAGTGCCAATAGCGGGGGAAACCAAGAGACCCAGTACTTC
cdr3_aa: CAISANSGGNQETQYF

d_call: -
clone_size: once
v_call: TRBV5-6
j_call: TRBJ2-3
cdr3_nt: TGTGCCAGCAGCTTGGAGGAACGGGTGTACACAGATACGCAGTATTTT
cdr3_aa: CASSLEERVYTDTQYF

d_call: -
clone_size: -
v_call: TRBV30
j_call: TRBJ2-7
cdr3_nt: TGTGCCTGGAGCAGGGGGGGACCCTACGAGCAGTACTTC
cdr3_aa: CAWSRGGPYEQYF

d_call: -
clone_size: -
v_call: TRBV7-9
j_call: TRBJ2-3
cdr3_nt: TGTGCCAGCAGCTTTAATCGTCCCCTCCATTCGGGCACAGATACGCAGTATTTT
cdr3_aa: CASSFNRPLHSGTDTQYF

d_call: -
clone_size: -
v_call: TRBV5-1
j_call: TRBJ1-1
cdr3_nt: TGCGCCAGCAGCGTCGGACAGACTGAAGCTTTCTTT
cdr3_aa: CASSVGQTEAFF

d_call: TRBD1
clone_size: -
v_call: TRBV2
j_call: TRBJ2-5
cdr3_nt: TGTGCCAGCGGACAGGGTGGAGAGACCCAGTACTTC
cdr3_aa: CASGQGGETQYF

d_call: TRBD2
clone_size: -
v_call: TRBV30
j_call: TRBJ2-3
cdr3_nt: TGTGCCGGGTACCCCGGGACTAGCGGCACGGATACGCAGTATTTT
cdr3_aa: CAGYPGTSGTDTQYF

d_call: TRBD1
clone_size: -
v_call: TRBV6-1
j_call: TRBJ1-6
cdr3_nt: TGTGCCAGCGGGGCAGGGGGGTCACCCCTCCACTTT
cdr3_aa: CASGAGGSPLHF

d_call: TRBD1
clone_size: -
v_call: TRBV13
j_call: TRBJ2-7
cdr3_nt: TGTGCCAGCAGACAGGACAGGGTCGGAGAGCAGTACTTC
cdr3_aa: CASRQDRVGEQYF

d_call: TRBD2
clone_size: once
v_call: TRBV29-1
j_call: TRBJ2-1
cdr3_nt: TGCAGCGTTGAGTGGTTTCTAGCGGGGGGTTACAATGAGCAGTTCTTC
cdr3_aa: CSVEWFLAGGYNEQFF

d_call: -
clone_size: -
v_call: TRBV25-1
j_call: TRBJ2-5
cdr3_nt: TGTGCCAGCAGTGAAGGGTTTGGAGAGACCCAGTACTTC
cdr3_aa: CASSEGFGETQYF

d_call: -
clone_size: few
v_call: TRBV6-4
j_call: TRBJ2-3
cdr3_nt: TGTGCCAGCAGTGACTCGTTGGGGAAGTCAGATACGCAGTATTTT
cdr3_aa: CASSDSLGKSDTQYF

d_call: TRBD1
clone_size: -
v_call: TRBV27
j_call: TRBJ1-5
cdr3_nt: TGTGCCAGCAGTTCGACAGGGTGGTTCGATCAGCCCCAGCATTTT
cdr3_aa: CASSSTGWFDQPQHF

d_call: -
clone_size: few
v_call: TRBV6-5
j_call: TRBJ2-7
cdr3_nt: TGTGCCAGCAGTGCGGGGACAGTCGGCCACGAGCAGTACTTC
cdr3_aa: CASSAGTVGHEQYF

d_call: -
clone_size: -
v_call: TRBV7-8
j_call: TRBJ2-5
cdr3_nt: TGTGCCAGCAGCCAGGAGACCCAGTACTTC
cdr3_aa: CASSQETQYF

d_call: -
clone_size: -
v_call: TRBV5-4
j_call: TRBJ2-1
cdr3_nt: TGTGCCAGCAGCCTCGGGGACAATGAGCAGTTCTTC
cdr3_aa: CASSLGDNEQFF

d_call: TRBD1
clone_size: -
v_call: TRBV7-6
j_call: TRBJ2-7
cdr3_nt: TGTGCCAGCAGCTCCGGGACAGGGTCCTACGAGCAGTACTTC
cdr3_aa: CASSSGTGSYEQYF

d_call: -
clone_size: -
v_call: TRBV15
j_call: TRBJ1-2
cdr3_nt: TGTGCCACCAGCAGAGATGATGGAGGGACTGGCTACACCTTC
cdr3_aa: CATSRDDGGTGYTF

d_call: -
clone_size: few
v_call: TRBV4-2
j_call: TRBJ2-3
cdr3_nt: TGTGCCAGCAGCCAAGTCGAAGATACGCAGTATTTT
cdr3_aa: CASSQVEDTQYF

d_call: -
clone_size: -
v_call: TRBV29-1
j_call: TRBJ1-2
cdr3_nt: TGCAGCGTTGAGGGAAACTATGGCTACACCTTC
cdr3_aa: CSVEGNYGYTF

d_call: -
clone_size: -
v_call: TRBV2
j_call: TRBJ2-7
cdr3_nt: TGTGCCACCACGATAGGGGGCTACGAGCAGTACTTC
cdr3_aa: CATTIGGYEQYF

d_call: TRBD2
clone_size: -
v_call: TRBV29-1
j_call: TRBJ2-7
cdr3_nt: TGCAGCGTTGACGGACTAGCGGGGTTTTACGAGCAGTACTTC
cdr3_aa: CSVDGLAGFYEQYF

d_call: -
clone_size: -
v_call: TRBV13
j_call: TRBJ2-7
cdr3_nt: TGTGCCAGCAGCCCCGACAGGATCCACGAGCAGTACTTC
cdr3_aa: CASSPDRIHEQYF

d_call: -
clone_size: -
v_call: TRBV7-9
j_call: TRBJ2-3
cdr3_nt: TGTGCCAGCAGCCCGGGACTGGGGACAGATACGCAGTATTTT
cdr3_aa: CASSPGLGTDTQYF

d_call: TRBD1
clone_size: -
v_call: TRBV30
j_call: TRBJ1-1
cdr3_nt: TGTGCTTTGGCGGGACAGTCCGAAGCTTTCTTT
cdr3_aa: CALAGQSEAFF